The 26 T cell receptor beta chains below were found in one sample sequenced in a study of CD8+CD57+ T cells in acquired aplastic anemia. Genomic DNA was employed as the template in profiling TCR beta VDJ and CDR3. TCRdb re-called the reads with MiXCR, one entry per CDR3 protein. The table records a few hundred thousand distinct CDR3 sequences, roughly 64% of them present only once. Sample: sorted CD4+, CD8+, or CD8+CD57+ T cells (not recorded which) from PBMCs. The source is a human donor in good health, serving as a control.

The V gene is TRBV7-2, the J gene TRBJ2-5, with 7 bases that match TRBD2. Germline CDR1 reads SGHTA; CDR2 reads FQGNSA. The V and J ends lost 6 bases and 10 bases, in that order; junction bases with no gene match: 20. The CDR3 is 16 amino acids. CDR3 protein: CASRSGLRGETGYQYF. Here the CDR3 DNA reads TGTGCCAGCAGATCGGGACTCCGGGGGGAGACCGGGTACCAGTACTTC.

This clonotype was found many times. V usage is TRBV11-2 and J usage is TRBJ1-6; D uncertain. CDR1 is SGHAT and CDR2 is FQNNGV in the germline V gene. CDR3 size: 12 residues. V was pared by 1 base and J by 11 bases, with 6 bases between. CDR3 coding DNA: TGTGCCAGCAGCTTAGCCCGGACACCCCTCCACTTT. Translating gives CASSLARTPLHF.

This clonotype was observed a few times. The chain combines TRBV19 with TRBJ2-5, with D possibly matching TRBD2 (6 bases). V was clipped by 6 bases and J by 1 base, with 9 bases between them. The germline gives CDR1 LNHDA, CDR2 SQIVND (reference sequence). The CDR3 contains 13 residues. The DNA for the CDR3 is TGTGCCAGTAGAGCCGGGGGCCAAGAGACCCAGTACTTC. It translates to CASRAGGQETQYF. Complete variable domain (other parts from reference TRBV19 and TRBJ2-5): DGGITQSPKYLFRKEGQNVTLSCEQNLNHDAMYWYRQDPGQGLRLIYYSQIVNDFQKGDIAEGYSVSREKKESFPLTVTSAQKNPTAFYLCASRAGGQETQYFGPGTRLLVL.

Details on this clonotype: Mismatch with germline at one junction end may stem from a read error. The J gene is TRBJ2-7, the V gene TRBV7-2, with 10 positions matching TRBD1. This CDR3 contains 10 residues. Per germline, CDR1 SGHTA and CDR2 FQGNSA. CDR3 DNA sequence: TGTGCCAGCAGCCGGACAGGGGGACTCTTC. This codes for CASSRTGGLF. The full variable domain, in which reference TRBV7-2 and TRBJ2-7 provide the parts outside the CDR3, is GAGVSQSPSNKVTEKGKDVELRCDPISGHTALYWYRQSLGQGLEFLIYFQGNSAPDKSGLPSDRFSAERTGGSVSTLTIQRTQQEDSAVYLCASSRTGGLFGPGTRLTVT.

This clonotype was seen many times. The V and J genes are TRBV30 and TRBJ1-2; the D is unclear. Germline CDR1 GTSNPN, CDR2 SVGIG (reference sequence). V was clipped by 1 base and J by 7 bases, with 13 bases between them. There are 13 residues in the CDR3. In DNA form, the CDR3 reads TGTGCCTGGAGTGCGGGCCAGAGCGGTGGCTACACCTTC. The encoded protein is CAWSAGQSGGYTF.

There are a few counts of this clonotype. This chain uses TRBV15 with TRBJ1-2; 7 bases match TRBD1. There are 16 residues in the CDR3. V dropped 4 bases and J dropped 2; count of bases not matched to a gene: 10. Germline-derived CDR1 and CDR2 are LNHNV and YYDKDF (reference sequence). CDR3 nucleotide sequence: TGTGCCACCAGCAAGAGAACAGGGGCGCTGAACTATGGCTACACCTTC. Translating gives CATSKRTGALNYGYTF.

CDR3 protein: CASSAQGDGQPQQTQYF. CDR3 nucleotides: TGTGCCAGCAGCGCGCAGGGGGACGGTCAGCCCCAGCAGACCCAGTACTTC. The chain joins TRBV9 to TRBJ2-5; 7 nucleotides match TRBD1. The germline V gene encodes CDR1 SGDLS and CDR2 YYNGEE. With V trimmed by 3 bases and J by 6 bases, 17 bases remained unmatched. The CDR3 runs 17 residues.

This clonotype was detected a few times. A much larger clone lies a single base off, so this may be a read error. This chain links TRBV6-1 with TRBJ1-5; TRBD1 might be the D (5 bases). The CDR3 loop spans 15 amino acids. Germline V lookup: CDR1 MNHNS, CDR2 SASEGT. V was cut by 6 bases and J by 6 bases, with 18 bases left in between. CDR3 coding DNA: TGTGCCAGCAGCTACTTCACAGGACTGGGTCAGCCCCAGCATTTT. Translating it yields CASSYFTGLGQPQHF.

Regarding this clonotype: The junction shows a germline mismatch at one end, possibly a read error. The chain recombines TRBV2 with TRBJ1-1; D is unresolved. Germline V gene data show CDR1 as SNHLY and CDR2 as FYNNEI. The CDR3 totals 13 residues. CDR3 in DNA: TGTGCCAGCAGCGAAAACGGGAACGCTGAAGCGTTCTTT. It is translated as CASSENGNAEAFF.

This clonotype was counted only a few times. This chain uses TRBV27 with TRBJ1-5; D call uncertain. Germline V gene lookup returns CDR1 MNHEY and CDR2 SMNVEV (reference sequence). This CDR3 has 16 amino acids. Trimming removed 6 bases at V and 1 base at J, with 16 bases between. This CDR3 is CASRLLGQTSNQPQHF. The CDR3 coding sequence is TGTGCCAGCAGGCTTTTGGGTCAGACAAGCAATCAGCCCCAGCATTTT.

The chain is built from TRBV20-1 and TRBJ1-5; possible D gene TRBD1, 6 bases. Germline CDR1 reads DFQATT; CDR2 reads SNEGSKA (reference sequence). V dropped 0 bases and J dropped 8 bases, with 14 bases sitting between them. The CDR3 totals 14 residues. The CDR3 sequence: CSARDGGAGEPQHF. The CDR3 bases are TGCAGTGCTAGAGATGGGGGGGCGGGGGAGCCCCAGCATTTT.

This clonotype appeared many times. The chain has TRBV12-3 or TRBV12-4 and TRBJ1-1; D is perhaps TRBD1 (5 bases). The V and J ends lost 7 bases and 5 bases respectively, with 14 bases between them. This CDR3 region has 13 residues. CDR3 DNA: TGTGCCAGCACCCACGGGGAGGGGACTGAAGCTTTCTTT. Amino acid sequence: CASTHGEGTEAFF.

Notes on this clonotype: One end of the junction does not line up with germline, which may come from a read error. The DNA for the CDR3 is TGTGCCAGCAGTATCGGTGGACAGGGAAACACCACATATTTT. This encodes CASSIGGQGNTTYF. The V and J genes are TRBV9 and TRBJ1-3, with 8 positions matching TRBD1. Germline V gene sequence: CDR1 SGDLS, CDR2 YYNGEE. CDR3 size: 14 residues. Full variable domain (remainder filled in from reference TRBV9 and TRBJ1-3): DSGVTQTPKHLITATGQRVTLRCSPRSGDLSVYWYQQSLDQGLQFLIQYYNGEERAKGNILERFSAQQFPDLHSELNLSSLELGDSALYFCASSIGGQGNTTYFGEGSWLTVV.

V gene TRBV19 combines with J gene TRBJ1-5, with D perhaps TRBD1 (6 bases). The CDR3 loop spans 14 amino acids. V was clipped by 9 bases and J by 13 bases, with 25 bases between them. The V gene's germline CDR1 is LNHDA and CDR2 SQIVND (reference sequence). This CDR3 is CASTGQTFQPPQHF. The CDR3 DNA is TGTGCCAGCACCGGACAGACATTCCAGCCCCCGCAGCATTTT.

This clonotype was seen a handful of times. The rearrangement joins TRBV25-1 to TRBJ1-1; perhaps TRBD1 as D (5 bases). The CDR3 is made up of 15 amino acids. From germline, CDR1 is MGHDK and CDR2 SYGVNS. Trimming pared 5 bases from V and 4 bases from J, leaving 17 bases between. CDR3 protein: CASSYGGGVITEAFF. The CDR3 DNA reads TGTGCCAGCAGTTACGGTGGAGGGGTCATCACTGAAGCTTTCTTT. Supplemented by reference TRBV25-1 and TRBJ1-1, the full variable domain reads EADIYQTPRYLVIGTGKKITLECSQTMGHDKMYWYQQDPGMELHLIHYSYGVNSTEKGDLSSESTVSRIRTEHFPLTLESARPSHTSQYLCASSYGGGVITEAFFGQGTRLTVV.

This clonotype was counted at least ten times. J is TRBJ2-5 and V is TRBV5-1, with 8 bases matching TRBD1. The CDR3 spans 14 residues. Losses at the gene ends were 3 bases for V and 5 bases for J; bases not matched to a gene: 6. Germline CDR1 reads SGHRS; CDR2 reads YFSETQ. CDR3 protein: CASSSDGQGETQYF. For the CDR3, the DNA is TGCGCCAGCAGCTCAGATGGACAGGGTGAGACCCAGTACTTC.

This chain links TRBV5-6 with TRBJ2-5, with D unresolved. Trimming removed 4 bases at V and 5 bases at J, with 12 bases between. This CDR3 is 13 amino acids long. Germline V gene lookup returns CDR1 SGHDT and CDR2 YYEEEE. CDR3 DNA sequence: TGTGCCAGCAGCCTAACCTACACGGAGACCCAGTACTTC. It yields the protein CASSLTYTETQYF.

This clonotype was observed once. The chain has TRBV6-6 and TRBJ2-4; D not resolved. Trimming pared 4 bases from V and 2 bases from J, leaving 6 bases between. CDR1 MNHNY and CDR2 SVGAGI come from the germline V gene (reference sequence). This CDR3 region has 13 residues. The CDR3 spells CASSSLPKNIQYF. The CDR3 nucleotides are TGTGCCAGCAGTTCCCTCCCCAAAAACATTCAGTACTTC.

This clonotype was detected ten times or more. The chain carries TRBV14 and TRBJ1-4; D not certain. The CDR3 runs to 15 residues. CDR1 SGHDN and CDR2 FVKESK come from the germline V gene. V shed 0 bases and J shed 7 bases, with 12 bases lying between them. CDR3 region: CASSQDPREGEKLFF. In nucleotides, the CDR3 is TGTGCCAGCAGCCAAGATCCCCGGGAAGGTGAAAAACTGTTTTTT.

The rearrangement links TRBV6-9 to TRBJ1-4, with 7 nucleotides matching TRBD1. V was clipped by 4 bases and J by 4 bases; unmatched bases: 6. The V gene's germline CDR1 is MNHGY and CDR2 SVAAGI. The CDR3 consists of 15 residues. The CDR3 DNA follows: TGTGCCAGCAGTTTTGGTGGGACAGATAATGAAAAACTGTTTTTT. It is translated as CASSFGGTDNEKLFF.

As concerns this clonotype: This CDR3 is missing its conserved last phenylalanine or tryptophan, likely due to a read error. No DNA is shown, since the ends of the CDR3 on it are uncertain; the CDR3 is the one TCRdb lists. The V gene is TRBV7-7, the J gene TRBJ2-7; the table's D call, TRBD2, was not checked against the DNA. The CDR3 has 13 residues if both end residues are counted. Germline values: CDR1 SSHAT, CDR2 FNYEAQ (reference sequence). The CDR3 sequence: CASSPAGGRGLWL.

This chain joins TRBV7-2 and TRBJ1-4, with D unresolved. The germline V and J ends were trimmed by 6 bases and 4 bases, with 12 bases remaining between them. The length of the CDR3 is 14 residues. The germline V gene encodes CDR1 SGHTA and CDR2 FQGNSA. The CDR3, as DNA: TGTGCCAGCAGTCTCGGCAGAAATAATGAAAAACTGTTTTTT. It yields the protein CASSLGRNNEKLFF. Complete variable domain (other parts from reference TRBV7-2 and TRBJ1-4): GAGVSQSPSNKVTEKGKDVELRCDPISGHTALYWYRQSLGQGLEFLIYFQGNSAPDKSGLPSDRFSAERTGGSVSTLTIQRTQQEDSAVYLCASSLGRNNEKLFFGSGTQLSVL.

This sequence joins TRBV7-9 and TRBJ2-3; 10 nucleotides align to TRBD1. The CDR3 spans 17 residues. Germline V CDR1 and CDR2: SEHNR, FQNEAQ (reference sequence). Trimming at V came to 2 bases and at J to 6 bases, leaving 11 bases not matched to a gene. CDR3 residues: CASSLLGTGVANDTQYF. The CDR3 DNA sequence: TGTGCCAGCAGCTTACTAGGGACAGGGGTCGCCAACGATACGCAGTATTTT.

In regard to this clonotype: Because the CDR3 is missing its conserved closing phenylalanine or tryptophan, this is likely a read error. The limits of the CDR3 on the DNA are not certain, so only TCRdb's listed CDR3 is given. The V gene is TRBV9, the J gene TRBJ1-1. A total of 13 residues make up the CDR3, ends included. Germline CDR1 reads SGDLS; CDR2 reads YYNGEE. This CDR3 is CASSVGPNTDTYV.

The chain couples TRBV29-1 to TRBJ2-7; either TRBD1 or TRBD2 may fit D (6 bases each). The CDR3 totals 14 residues. CDR1 is SQVTM and CDR2 is ANQGSEA in the germline V gene. With 4 bases removed from V and 6 bases from J, the gap between germline ends came to 19 bases. CDR3 loop: CSVGGPGGRFEQYF. CDR3 nucleotide sequence: TGCAGCGTTGGAGGGCCCGGGGGCCGCTTCGAGCAGTACTTC.

The chain links TRBV25-1 to TRBJ1-1; the D gene is possibly TRBD1 (6 bases). Germline V gene sequence: CDR1 MGHDK, CDR2 SYGVNS. Trimming pared 4 bases from V and 6 bases from J, leaving 12 bases between. CDR3 size: 13 residues. The CDR3 protein is CASSAGQIPEAFF. The CDR3 nucleotides read TGTGCCAGCAGTGCGGGACAAATCCCTGAAGCTTTCTTT. Together with reference TRBV25-1 and TRBJ1-1, the CDR3 gives the full variable domain: EADIYQTPRYLVIGTGKKITLECSQTMGHDKMYWYQQDPGMELHLIHYSYGVNSTEKGDLSSESTVSRIRTEHFPLTLESARPSHTSQYLCASSAGQIPEAFFGQGTRLTVV.